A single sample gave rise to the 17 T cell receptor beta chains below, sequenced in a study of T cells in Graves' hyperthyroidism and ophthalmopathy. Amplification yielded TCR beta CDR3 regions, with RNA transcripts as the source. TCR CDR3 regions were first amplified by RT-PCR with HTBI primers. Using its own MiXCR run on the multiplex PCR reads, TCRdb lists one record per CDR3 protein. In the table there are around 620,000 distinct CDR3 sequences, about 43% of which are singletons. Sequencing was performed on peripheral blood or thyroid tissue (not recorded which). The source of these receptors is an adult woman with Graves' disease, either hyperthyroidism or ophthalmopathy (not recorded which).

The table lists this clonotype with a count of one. Written as DNA, the CDR3 is TGTGCCAGCTCACCACCTGGGGGTCATCGGGAGACCCAGTACTTC. This translates into CASSPPGGHRETQYF. This chain joins TRBV18 and TRBJ2-5; tentatively, D is TRBD1 or TRBD2 (5 bases each). Germline-derived CDR1 and CDR2 are KGHSH and LQKENI. This CDR3 is 15 amino acids long. V was clipped by 0 bases and J by 5 bases, with 13 bases between them.

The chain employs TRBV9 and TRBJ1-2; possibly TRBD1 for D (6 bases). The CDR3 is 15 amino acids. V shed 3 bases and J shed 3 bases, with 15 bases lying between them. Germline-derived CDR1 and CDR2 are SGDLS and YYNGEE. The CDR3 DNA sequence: TGTGCCAGCAGCGCGGGAGGGGGTCTGGACTATGGCTACACCTTC. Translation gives CASSAGGGLDYGYTF.

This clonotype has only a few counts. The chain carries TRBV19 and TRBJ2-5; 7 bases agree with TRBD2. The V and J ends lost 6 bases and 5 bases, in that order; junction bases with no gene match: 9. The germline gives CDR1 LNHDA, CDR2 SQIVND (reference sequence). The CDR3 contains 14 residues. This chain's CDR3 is CASRKSSGVETQYF. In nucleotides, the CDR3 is TGTGCCAGTAGGAAGTCTAGCGGAGTTGAGACCCAGTACTTC.

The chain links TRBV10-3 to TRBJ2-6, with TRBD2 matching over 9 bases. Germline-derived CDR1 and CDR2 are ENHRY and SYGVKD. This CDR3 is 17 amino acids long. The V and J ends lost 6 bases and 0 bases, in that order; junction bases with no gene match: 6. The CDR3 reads CAIRSGRSSSGANVLTF. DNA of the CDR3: TGTGCCATCAGGAGCGGGAGGTCTAGCTCTGGGGCCAACGTCCTGACTTTC.

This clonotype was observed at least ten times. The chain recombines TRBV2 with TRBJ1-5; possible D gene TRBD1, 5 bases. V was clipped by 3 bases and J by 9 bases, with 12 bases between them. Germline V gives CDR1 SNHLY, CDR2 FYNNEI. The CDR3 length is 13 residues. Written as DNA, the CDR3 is TGTGCCAGCAGTGATCGGGGGGGGTGGCCCCAGCATTTT. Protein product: CASSDRGGWPQHF.

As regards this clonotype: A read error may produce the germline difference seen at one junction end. This CDR3 is CACSGGRQGAGANVLTF. DNA for the CDR3: TGTGCCTGCAGCGGAGGAAGGCAGGGAGCTGGGGCCAACGTCCTGACTTTC. This chain joins TRBV9 and TRBJ2-6; perhaps D is TRBD1 or TRBD2 (5 bases each). This CDR3 comprises 17 residues. Germline CDR1 reads SGDLS; CDR2 reads YYNGEE. The full variable domain, with the rest looked up from reference TRBV9 and TRBJ2-6, is DSGVTQTPKHLITATGQRVTLRCSPRSGDLSVYWYQQSLDQGLQFLIQYYNGEERAKGNILERFSAQQFPDLHSELNLSSLELGDSALYFCACSGGRQGAGANVLTFGAGSRLTVL.

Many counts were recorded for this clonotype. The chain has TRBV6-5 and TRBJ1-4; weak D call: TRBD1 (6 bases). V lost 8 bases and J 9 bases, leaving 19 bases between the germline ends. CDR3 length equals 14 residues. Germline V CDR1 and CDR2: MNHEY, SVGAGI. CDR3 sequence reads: CASGEHRADKKLFF. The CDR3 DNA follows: TGTGCCAGCGGGGAACACAGGGCAGATAAAAAACTGTTTTTT.

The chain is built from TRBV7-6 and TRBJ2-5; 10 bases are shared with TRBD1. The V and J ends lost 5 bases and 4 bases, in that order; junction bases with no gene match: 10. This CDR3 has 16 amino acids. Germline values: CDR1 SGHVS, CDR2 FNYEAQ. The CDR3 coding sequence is TGTGCCAGCAGCCTCACTCCTCGGACAGGGGGAGAGACCCAGTACTTC. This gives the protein CASSLTPRTGGETQYF.

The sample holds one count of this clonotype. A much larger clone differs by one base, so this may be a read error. The DNA of the CDR3 is TGTGCCAGCAGCGTTATAACGAACACTGAAGCTTTCTTT. Translating it yields CASSVITNTEAFF. The genes are TRBV11-2 and TRBJ1-1; D not resolved. Germline V lookup: CDR1 SGHAT, CDR2 FQNNGV. V was cut by 5 bases and J by 1 base, with 8 bases left in between. The CDR3 has 13 residues.

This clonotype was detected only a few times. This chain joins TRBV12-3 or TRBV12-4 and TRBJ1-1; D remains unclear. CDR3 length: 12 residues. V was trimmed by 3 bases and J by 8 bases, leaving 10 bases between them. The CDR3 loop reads CASSLGWHEAFF. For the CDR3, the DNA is TGTGCCAGCAGTTTGGGGTGGCACGAAGCTTTCTTT.

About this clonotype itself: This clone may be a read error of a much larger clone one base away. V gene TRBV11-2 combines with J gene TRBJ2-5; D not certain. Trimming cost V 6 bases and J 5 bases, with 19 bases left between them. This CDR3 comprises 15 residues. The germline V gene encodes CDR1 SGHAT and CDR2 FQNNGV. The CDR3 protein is CASRNLISSGETQYF. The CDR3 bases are TGTGCCAGCAGAAATCTGATATCCTCTGGGGAGACCCAGTACTTC.

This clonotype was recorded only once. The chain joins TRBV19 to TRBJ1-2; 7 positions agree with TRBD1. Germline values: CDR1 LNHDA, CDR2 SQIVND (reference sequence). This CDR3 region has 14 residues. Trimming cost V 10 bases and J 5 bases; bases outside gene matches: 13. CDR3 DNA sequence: TGTGCCACCTCACCCGGACAGGTTCTTTATGGCTACACCTTC. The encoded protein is CATSPGQVLYGYTF.

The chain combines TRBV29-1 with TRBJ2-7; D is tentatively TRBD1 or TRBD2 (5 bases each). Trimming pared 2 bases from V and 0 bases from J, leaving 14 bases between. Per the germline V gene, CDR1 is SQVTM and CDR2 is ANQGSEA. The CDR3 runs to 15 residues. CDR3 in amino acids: CSVENSGRNSYEQYF. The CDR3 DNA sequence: TGCAGCGTTGAAAACTCGGGACGGAACTCCTACGAGCAGTACTTC.

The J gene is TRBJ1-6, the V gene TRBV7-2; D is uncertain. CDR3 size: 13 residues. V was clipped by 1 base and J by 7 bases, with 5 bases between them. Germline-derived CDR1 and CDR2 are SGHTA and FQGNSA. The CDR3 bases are TGTGCCAGCAGCTTAGAGTGGAATTCACCCCTCCACTTT. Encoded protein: CASSLEWNSPLHF.

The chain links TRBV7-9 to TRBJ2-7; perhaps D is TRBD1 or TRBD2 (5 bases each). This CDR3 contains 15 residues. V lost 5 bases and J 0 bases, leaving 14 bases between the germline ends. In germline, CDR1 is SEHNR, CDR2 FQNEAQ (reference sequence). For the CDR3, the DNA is TGTGCCAGCAGCGAGGGGAATCCCCTCTCCTACGAGCAGTACTTC. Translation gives CASSEGNPLSYEQYF.

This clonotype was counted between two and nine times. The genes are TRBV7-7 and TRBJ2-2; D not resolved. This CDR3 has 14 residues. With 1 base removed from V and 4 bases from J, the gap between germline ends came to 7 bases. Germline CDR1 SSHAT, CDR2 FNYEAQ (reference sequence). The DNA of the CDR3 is TGTGCCAGCAGCTTAGAACAAGCCACCGGGGAGCTGTTTTTT. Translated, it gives CASSLEQATGELFF.

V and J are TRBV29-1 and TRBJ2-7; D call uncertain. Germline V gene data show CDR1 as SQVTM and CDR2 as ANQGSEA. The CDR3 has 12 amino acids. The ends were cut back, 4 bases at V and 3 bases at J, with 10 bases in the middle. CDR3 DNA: TGCAGCGTTGCCTCTGGGTACTACGAGCAGTACTTC. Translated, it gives CSVASGYYEQYF.